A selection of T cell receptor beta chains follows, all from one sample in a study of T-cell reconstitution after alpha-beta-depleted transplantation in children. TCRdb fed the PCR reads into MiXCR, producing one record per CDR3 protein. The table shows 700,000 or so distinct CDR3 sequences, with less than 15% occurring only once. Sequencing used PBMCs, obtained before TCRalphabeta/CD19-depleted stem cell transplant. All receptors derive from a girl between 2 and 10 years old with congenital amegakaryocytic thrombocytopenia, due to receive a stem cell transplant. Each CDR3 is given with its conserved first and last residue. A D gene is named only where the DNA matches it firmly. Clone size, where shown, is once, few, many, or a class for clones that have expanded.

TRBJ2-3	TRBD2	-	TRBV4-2	TGTGCCAGCAGCCAAGATACGGGGGGGGGAGATACGCAGTATTTT	CASSQDTGGGDTQYF
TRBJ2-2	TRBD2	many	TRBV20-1	TGCAGTGCTAGGGTAGCGGGTTACACCGGGGAGCTGTTTTTT	CSARVAGYTGELFF
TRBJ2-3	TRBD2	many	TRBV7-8	TGTGCCAGCAGCTTACATATAGGACTAGCGGGAGAAAACCAGTATTTT	CASSLHIGLAGENQYF
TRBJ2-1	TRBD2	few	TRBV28	TGTGCCAGCAGGAAAGGAGGGCTAGCGGGAGGCGGTTTCGTGGATGAGCAGTTCTTC	CASRKGGLAGGGFVDEQFF
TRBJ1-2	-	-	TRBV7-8	TGTGCCAGCAGCTTAGAGTACGGCATCGGTGGCTACACCTTC	CASSLEYGIGGYTF
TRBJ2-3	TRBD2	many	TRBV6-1	TGTGCCAGCAGGGCGCCTAGCGGGAGAGCAGATACGCAGTATTTT	CASRAPSGRADTQYF
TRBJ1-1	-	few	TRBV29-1	TGCAGCGCAGAACCCGCTGAAGCTTTCTTT	CSAEPAEAFF
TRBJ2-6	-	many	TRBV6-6	TGTGCCACGTTTGGCAACGTCCTGACTTTC	CATFGNVLTF
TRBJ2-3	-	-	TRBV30	TGTGCCTGGAGTAGCGGTCCGGGGGGCGCAGATACGCAGTATTTT	CAWSSGPGGADTQYF
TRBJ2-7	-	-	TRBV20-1	TGCAGTGCAGGCCCTAGGTGGAGTAATGAGCAGTACTTC	CSAGPRWSNEQYF
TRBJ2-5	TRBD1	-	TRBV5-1	TGCGCCAGCAGCTTGTATCCGGGACAGATCCAAGAGACCCAGTACTTC	CASSLYPGQIQETQYF
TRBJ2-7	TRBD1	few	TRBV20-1	TGCAGTGCGAGCGGGACAGGGGGCACATCCTACGAGCAGTACTTC	CSASGTGGTSYEQYF
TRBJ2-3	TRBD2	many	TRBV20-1	TGCAGTTGTACTAGCGGGAGCACAGATACGCAGTATTTT	CSCTSGSTDTQYF
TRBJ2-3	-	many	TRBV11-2	TGTGCCAGCAGCCCATTCCCCCCTACGCAGTATTTT	CASSPFPPTQYF
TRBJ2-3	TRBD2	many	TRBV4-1	TGCGCCAGCAGCCAAGATCCGAGCGGGACTAGCACAGATACGCAGTATTTT	CASSQDPSGTSTDTQYF
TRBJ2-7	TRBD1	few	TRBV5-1	TGCGCCAGCAGCTCCACGGGACAGGGGGCCGTCTACGAGCAGTACTTC	CASSSTGQGAVYEQYF
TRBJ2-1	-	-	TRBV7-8	TGTGCCAGCAGCCCGCGGGGTGGTGAGCAGTTCTTC	CASSPRGGEQFF
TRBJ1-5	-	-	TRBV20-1	TGCACTGCTAGAGATCCTCTGATTGTGAGAAGCAATCAGCCCCAGCATTTT	CTARDPLIVRSNQPQHF
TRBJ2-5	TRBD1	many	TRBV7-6	TGTGCCAGCAGCATTAGACAGGGGGGGCGAGAGACCCAGTACTTC	CASSIRQGGRETQYF
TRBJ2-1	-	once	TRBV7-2	TGTGCCAGCAGCAGTAGACAGGATTTCGACAATGAGCAGTTCTTC	CASSSRQDFDNEQFF
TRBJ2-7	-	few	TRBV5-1	TGCGCCAGCAGCTTGTCCACCCGGGACGTATACTCCTACGAGCAGTACTTC	CASSLSTRDVYSYEQYF
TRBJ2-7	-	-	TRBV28	TGTGCCAGCAGTTTAACTCGGAGGGCCGGAGGCGAGCAGTACTTC	CASSLTRRAGGEQYF
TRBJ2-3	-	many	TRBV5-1	TGCGCCAGCAGCTTGTCGAGGGGCACAGATACGCAGTATTTT	CASSLSRGTDTQYF
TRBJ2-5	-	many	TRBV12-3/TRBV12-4	TGTGCCAGCAGTTCGCCCGGGAGCCAAGAGACCCAGTACTTC	CASSSPGSQETQYF
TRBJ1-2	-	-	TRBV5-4	TGTGCCAGCAAGGGAGTCCGGTATGGCTACACCTTC	CASKGVRYGYTF
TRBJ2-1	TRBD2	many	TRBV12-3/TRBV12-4	TGTGCCAGCAGTTGGGAGGGGATAAGGTTCTACAATGAGCAGTTCTTC	CASSWEGIRFYNEQFF
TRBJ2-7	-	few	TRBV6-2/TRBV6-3	TGTGCCAGCAGATCTTTCCCCGGGTCCCCAAAGGACGAGCAGTACTTC	CASRSFPGSPKDEQYF
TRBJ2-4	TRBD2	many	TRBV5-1	TGCGCCAGCAGCTTGGATGCGGGAGCGATAACCAAAAACATTCAGTACTTC	CASSLDAGAITKNIQYF
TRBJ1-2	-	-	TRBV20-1	TGCAGTGCTCCGACTCCTACAGGGCGGAATGGCTACACCTTC	CSAPTPTGRNGYTF
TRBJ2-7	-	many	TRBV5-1	TGCGCCAGTTCGCAACAAGTAAACGAGCAGTACTTC	CASSQQVNEQYF
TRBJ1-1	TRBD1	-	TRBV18	TGTGCCAGCTCGCAGGGGGCGAAGACTGAAGCTTTCTTT	CASSQGAKTEAFF
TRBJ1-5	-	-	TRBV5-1	TGCGCCAGCAGCCAAGAAGCTGATCAGCCCCAGCATTTT	CASSQEADQPQHF
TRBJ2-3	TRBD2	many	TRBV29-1	TGCAGCGTTGAAGTAGCGGGAGGAGATACGCAGTATTTT	CSVEVAGGDTQYF
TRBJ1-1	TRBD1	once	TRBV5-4	TGTGCCAGCAGCGTTGACAGGGCCACTGAAGCTTTCTTT	CASSVDRATEAFF
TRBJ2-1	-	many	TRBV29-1	TGCAGCTTCTACAGGGCCGGGAATGAGCAGTTCTTC	CSFYRAGNEQFF
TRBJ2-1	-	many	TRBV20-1	TGCAGTGCTAGTGGTCAGCAGTTCTTC	CSASGQQFF
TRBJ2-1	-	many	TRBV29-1	TGCAGCGTGGCCCTAGCGATTGATGAGCAGTTCTTC	CSVALAIDEQFF
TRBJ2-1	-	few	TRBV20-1	TGCAGTGTGTTGAGAGGGGATACCTACAATGAGCAGTTCTTC	CSVLRGDTYNEQFF
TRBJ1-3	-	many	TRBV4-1	TGCGCCAGCAGCCAAGATAGGAACAGTCTCAGTCTCACCATATATTTT	CASSQDRNSLSLTIYF
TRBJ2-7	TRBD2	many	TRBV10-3	TGTGCCGCCGGGGGGGCTAGCCCCACTCCCTCCTACGAGCAGTACTTC	CAAGGASPTPSYEQYF
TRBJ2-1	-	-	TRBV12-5	TGTGCTGGTGGTTCCGCCAACAATGAGCAGTTCTTC	CAGGSANNEQFF
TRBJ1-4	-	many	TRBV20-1	TGCAGTGCTATCGCGGGCAGATTTGAAAAACTGTTTTTT	CSAIAGRFEKLFF
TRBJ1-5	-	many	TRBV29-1	TGCAGCGTTGGCGTGGGAGGGGCCCGGCATTTT	CSVGVGGARHF
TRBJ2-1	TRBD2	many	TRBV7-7	TGTGCCAGCAGCTTGAGCGGGATTGTCGATGAGCAGTTCTTC	CASSLSGIVDEQFF
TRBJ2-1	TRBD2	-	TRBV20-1	TGCAGTGCTAGAGCCAGCGGGAGTGGTATTGAGCAGTTCTTC	CSARASGSGIEQFF
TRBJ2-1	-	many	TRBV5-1	TGCGCCAGCAGCTTGAAGGCATATGCCTACAATGAGCAGTTCTTC	CASSLKAYAYNEQFF
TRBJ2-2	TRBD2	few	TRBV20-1	TGCAGTGCTAGGTGGCCTAGCGGGAGCTCGGAGCTGTTTTTT	CSARWPSGSSELFF
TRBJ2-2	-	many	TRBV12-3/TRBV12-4	TGTGCCACCCAGGCCAGGGTAGACACCGGGGAGCTGTTTTTT	CATQARVDTGELFF
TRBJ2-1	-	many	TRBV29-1	TGCAGCGTTGATGAGGTGGGAGTTAATGAGCAGTTCTTC	CSVDEVGVNEQFF
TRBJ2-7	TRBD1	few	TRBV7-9	TGTGCCAGCAGCTTCGCCGACAGGGGGAACTACGAGCAGTACTTC	CASSFADRGNYEQYF
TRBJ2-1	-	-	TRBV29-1	TGCAGCGTTGTTACGGGGGGCGATGAGCAGTTCTTC	CSVVTGGDEQFF
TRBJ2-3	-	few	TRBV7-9	TGTGCCAGCAGCCCCAAGGGCGCAGATACGCAGTATTTT	CASSPKGADTQYF